This TCR beta chain was captured by sequencing in a study of response to subunit inactivated influenza vaccine. Deletions cut 5 bases from V and 2 bases from J, with 19 bases between. The CDR3 loop spans 17 amino acids. The germline V gene encodes CDR1 SGHVS and CDR2 FNYEAQ. TCRdb reanalysed the RT-PCR reads using MiXCR and keeps one entry per CDR3 protein. The table shows some 570,000 distinct CDR3 sequences, with roughly 10% occurring only once. The same specimen was also included in a second study, on T cells expressing NK-cell markers. That report notes: TCR beta libraries carry UMIs added by 5'RACE template switching. TCR beta repertoires came from sorted CD3+CD56+NKG2C+, CD3+CD56+NKG2C- and CD3+CD56-NKG2C+ T cells. In roughly six donors, dominant NKG2C+ clonotypes were roughly 1.0-7.5% of CD8+ T cells. Whether the expanded NKG2C+ T cell clones recognized HCMV remained unclear.

The origin of this receptor is a man aged 50 to 60 who received an inactivated influenza vaccine. This chain joins TRBV7-6 and TRBJ2-4; the D gene is possibly TRBD2 (6 bases). The sample in question was PBMCs from blood, obtained on the day of vaccination. The CDR3 is CASSPGLMFTPKNIQYF. CDR3 in DNA: TGTGCCAGCAGCCCGGGACTGATGTTCACTCCCAAAAACATTCAGTACTTC. Supplemented by reference TRBV7-6 and TRBJ2-4, the full variable domain reads GAGVSQSPRYKVTKRGQDVALRCDPISGHVSLYWYRQALGQGPEFLTYFNYEAQQDKSGLPNDRFSAERPEGSISTLTIQRTEQRDSAMYRCASSPGLMFTPKNIQYFGAGTRLSVL.